These T cell receptor beta chains were read from a single sample in a study of blood T cells in healthy people across ages. MiXCR, applied by TCRdb to the 5' RACE reads, yields one record per CDR3 protein. The sample lists 630,000 or so distinct CDR3 sequences, about 30% occurring once. The sequenced sample consisted of blood. The receptors originated from a woman aged 80 or over in good health. The CDR3 runs from the conserved cysteine through the conserved F or W. A D gene is named only where the DNA matches it firmly. For some rows the clone size is stated as once, few or many, or as a class when expanded; others skip it.

V gene	clone size	D gene	J gene	CDR3 protein	CDR3 DNA
TRBV28	many	-	TRBJ2-7	CASSLTRRGAVNEQYF	TGTGCCAGCAGTCTGACGAGGAGGGGGGCCGTGAACGAGCAGTACTTC
TRBV11-1	many	TRBD1	TRBJ1-1	CASSIVSGGGTEAFF	TGTGCCAGCAGCATCGTTTCAGGGGGCGGCACTGAAGCTTTCTTT
TRBV5-1	many	-	TRBJ1-1	CASSLVAGTGTEAFF	TGCGCCAGCAGCTTGGTGGCCGGGACGGGCACTGAAGCTTTCTTT
TRBV20-1	many	TRBD2	TRBJ2-1	CSAPGSLAGGGEQFF	TGCAGTGCCCCCGGTTCCCTAGCGGGGGGGGGTGAGCAGTTCTTC
TRBV5-1	few	-	TRBJ2-3	CASSWPRTCGVTDTQYF	TGCGCCAGCAGCTGGCCTCGAACTTGCGGGGTCACAGATACGCAGTATTTT
TRBV28	-	-	TRBJ1-4	CASSRDGASNEKLFF	TGTGCCAGCAGTAGGGACGGAGCCTCTAATGAAAAACTGTTTTTT
TRBV10-3	many	TRBD1	TRBJ1-2	CATNGDRFNYGYTF	TGTGCCACCAACGGGGACAGGTTTAACTATGGCTACACCTTC
TRBV20-1	-	TRBD1	TRBJ1-1	CSAGELGQGWRTEAFF	TGCAGTGCTGGAGAGTTGGGACAGGGGTGGAGAACTGAAGCTTTCTTT
TRBV9	few	TRBD1	TRBJ1-5	CASSFTGTGDQPQHF	TGTGCCAGCAGCTTCACCGGGACAGGTGATCAGCCCCAGCATTTT
TRBV29-1	many	-	TRBJ2-7	CSVEDLQGQSSYEQYF	TGCAGCGTTGAAGATCTTCAGGGCCAGAGCTCCTACGAGCAGTACTTC
TRBV7-9	few	-	TRBJ1-1	CAASSFSVEAFF	TGTGCCGCCAGCAGTTTTAGTGTTGAAGCTTTCTTT
TRBV12-3/TRBV12-4	many	TRBD2	TRBJ2-5	CASSPRGGRETQYF	TGTGCCAGCAGTCCCCGCGGGGGGAGGGAGACCCAGTACTTC
TRBV28	few	-	TRBJ2-6	CASSTQGQGLTEANVLTF	TGTGCCAGCAGTACCCAAGGTCAGGGGCTAACTGAGGCCAACGTCCTGACTTTC
TRBV2	-	TRBD1	TRBJ1-1	CASSATGGLNTEAFF	TGTGCCAGCAGTGCGACAGGGGGCTTGAACACTGAAGCTTTCTTT
TRBV19	-	TRBD1	TRBJ2-7	CASSIGGTGDCQYF	TGTGCCAGTAGTATCGGAGGGACAGGGGACTGTCAGTACTTC
TRBV25-1	few	TRBD1	TRBJ2-2	CASSGDRGANTGELFF	TGTGCCAGCAGTGGGGACAGGGGAGCGAACACCGGGGAGCTGTTTTTT
TRBV6-5	many	TRBD1	TRBJ2-1	CASSLPGQGANEQFF	TGTGCCAGCAGTCTTCCGGGACAGGGGGCGAATGAGCAGTTCTTC
TRBV10-2	many	-	TRBJ2-6	CASSESAGLGSGANVLTF	TGCGCCAGCAGTGAGTCGGCAGGGTTAGGCTCTGGGGCCAACGTCCTGACTTTC
TRBV19	-	-	TRBJ2-7	CASSGGGGAYEQYF	TGTGCCAGTAGCGGGGGCGGCGGGGCCTACGAGCAGTACTTC
TRBV28	-	-	TRBJ1-1	CASTAQAGTEAFF	TGTGCCAGCACGGCACAGGCTGGCACTGAAGCTTTCTTT